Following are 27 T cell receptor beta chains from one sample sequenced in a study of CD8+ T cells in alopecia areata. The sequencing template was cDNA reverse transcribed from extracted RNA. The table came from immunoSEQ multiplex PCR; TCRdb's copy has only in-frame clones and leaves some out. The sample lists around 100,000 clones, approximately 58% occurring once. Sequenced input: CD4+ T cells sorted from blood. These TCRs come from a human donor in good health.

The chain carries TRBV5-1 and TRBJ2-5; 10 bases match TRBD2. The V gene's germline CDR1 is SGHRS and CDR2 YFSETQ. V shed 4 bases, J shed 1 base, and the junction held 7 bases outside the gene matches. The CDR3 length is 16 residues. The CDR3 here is CASSVASGGFQETQYF. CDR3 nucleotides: TGCGCCAGCAGCGTGGCTAGCGGGGGATTCCAAGAGACCCAGTACTTC.

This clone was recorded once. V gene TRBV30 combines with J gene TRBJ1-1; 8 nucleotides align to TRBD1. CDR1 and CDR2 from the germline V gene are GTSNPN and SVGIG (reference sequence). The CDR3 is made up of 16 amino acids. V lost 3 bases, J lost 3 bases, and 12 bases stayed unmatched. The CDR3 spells CAWRGQGRLRDTEAFF. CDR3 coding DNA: TGTGCCTGGAGAGGACAGGGACGTTTGCGGGACACTGAAGCTTTCTTT.

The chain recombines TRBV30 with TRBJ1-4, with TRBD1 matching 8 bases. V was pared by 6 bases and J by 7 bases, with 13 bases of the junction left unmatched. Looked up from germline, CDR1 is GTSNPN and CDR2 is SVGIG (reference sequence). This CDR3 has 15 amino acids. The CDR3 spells CACRPNRGTGEKLFF. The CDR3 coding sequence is TGTGCCTGCCGACCCAACAGGGGGACGGGTGAAAAACTGTTTTTT.

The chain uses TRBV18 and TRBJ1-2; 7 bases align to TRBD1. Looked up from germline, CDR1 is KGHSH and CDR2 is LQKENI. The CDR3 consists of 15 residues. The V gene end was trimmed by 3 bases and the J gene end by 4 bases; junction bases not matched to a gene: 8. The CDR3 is CASSPSGGGVYGYTF. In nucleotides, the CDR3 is TGTGCCAGCTCACCTAGCGGAGGGGGCGTCTATGGCTACACCTTC. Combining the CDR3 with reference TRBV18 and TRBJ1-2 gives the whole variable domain NAGVMQNPRHLVRRRGQEARLRCSPMKGHSHVYWYRQLPEEGLKFMVYLQKENIIDESGMPKERFSAEFPKEGPSILRIQQVVRGDSAAYFCASSPSGGGVYGYTFGSGTRLTVV.

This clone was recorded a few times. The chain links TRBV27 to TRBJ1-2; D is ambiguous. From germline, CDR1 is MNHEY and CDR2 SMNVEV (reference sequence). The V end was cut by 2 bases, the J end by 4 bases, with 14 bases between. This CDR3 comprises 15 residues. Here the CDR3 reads CASSLISTASYGYTF. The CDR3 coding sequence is TGTGCCAGCAGTTTAATATCTACCGCTAGCTATGGCTACACCTTC.

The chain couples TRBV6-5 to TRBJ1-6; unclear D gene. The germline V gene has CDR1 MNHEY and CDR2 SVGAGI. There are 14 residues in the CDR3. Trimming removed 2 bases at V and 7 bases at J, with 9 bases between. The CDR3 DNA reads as TGTGCCAGCAGTTACGGCCTATCCAATTCACCCCTCCACTTT. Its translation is CASSYGLSNSPLHF.

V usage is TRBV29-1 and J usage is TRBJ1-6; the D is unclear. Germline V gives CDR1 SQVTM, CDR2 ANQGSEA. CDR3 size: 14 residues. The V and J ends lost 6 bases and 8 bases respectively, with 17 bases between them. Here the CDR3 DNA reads TGCAGCGTCCAGATGGGGAATTCAGATTCACCCCTCCACTTT. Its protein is CSVQMGNSDSPLHF.

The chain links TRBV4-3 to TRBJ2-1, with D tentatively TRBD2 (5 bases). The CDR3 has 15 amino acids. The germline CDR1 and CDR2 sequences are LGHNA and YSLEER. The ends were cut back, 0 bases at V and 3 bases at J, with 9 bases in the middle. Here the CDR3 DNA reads TGCGCCAGCAGCCAAGAGTTCGGGATCTACAATGAGCAGTTCTTC. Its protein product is CASSQEFGIYNEQFF.

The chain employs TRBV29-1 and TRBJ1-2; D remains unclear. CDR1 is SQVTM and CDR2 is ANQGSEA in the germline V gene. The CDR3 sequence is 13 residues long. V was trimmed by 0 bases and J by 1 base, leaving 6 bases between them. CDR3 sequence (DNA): TGCAGCGTTGAAGAACAGAGTAACTATGGCTACACCTTC. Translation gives CSVEEQSNYGYTF. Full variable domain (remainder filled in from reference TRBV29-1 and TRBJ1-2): SAVISQKPSRDICQRGTSLTIQCQVDSQVTMMFWYRQQPGQSLTLIATANQGSEATYESGFVIDKFPISRPNLTFSTLTVSNMSPEDSSIYLCSVEEQSNYGYTFGSGTRLTVV.

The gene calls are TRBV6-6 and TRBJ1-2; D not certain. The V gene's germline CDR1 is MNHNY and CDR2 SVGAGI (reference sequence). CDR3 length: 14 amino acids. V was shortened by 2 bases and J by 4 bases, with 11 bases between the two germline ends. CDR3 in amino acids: CASSYRGASYGYTF. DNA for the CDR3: TGTGCCAGCAGTTACCGTGGAGCCAGCTATGGCTACACCTTC.

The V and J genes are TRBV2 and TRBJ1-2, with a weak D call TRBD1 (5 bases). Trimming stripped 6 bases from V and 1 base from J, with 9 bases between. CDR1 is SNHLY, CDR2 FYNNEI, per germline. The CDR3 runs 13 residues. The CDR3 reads CASSADSNYGYTF. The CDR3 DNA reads TGTGCCAGCAGCGCCGACAGTAACTATGGCTACACCTTC.

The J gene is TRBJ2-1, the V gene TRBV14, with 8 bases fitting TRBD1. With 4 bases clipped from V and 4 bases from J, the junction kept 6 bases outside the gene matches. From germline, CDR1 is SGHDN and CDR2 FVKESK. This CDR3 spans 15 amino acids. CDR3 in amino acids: CASSLTGGHYNEQFF. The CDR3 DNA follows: TGTGCCAGCAGCCTTACAGGGGGTCATTACAATGAGCAGTTCTTC.

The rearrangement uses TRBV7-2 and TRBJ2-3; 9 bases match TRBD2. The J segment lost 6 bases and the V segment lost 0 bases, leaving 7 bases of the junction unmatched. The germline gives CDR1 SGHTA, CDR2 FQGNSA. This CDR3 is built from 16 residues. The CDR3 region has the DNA TGTGCCAGCAGCTTAGCTAGCGGGGGATATGTGGATACGCAGTATTTT. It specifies CASSLASGGYVDTQYF.

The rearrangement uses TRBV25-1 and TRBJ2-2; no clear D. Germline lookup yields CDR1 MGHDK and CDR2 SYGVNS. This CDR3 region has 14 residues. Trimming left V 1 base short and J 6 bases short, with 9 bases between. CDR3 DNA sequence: TGTGCCAGCAGTGAATCTGCTCCCCCCGGGGAGCTGTTTTTT. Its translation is CASSESAPPGELFF.

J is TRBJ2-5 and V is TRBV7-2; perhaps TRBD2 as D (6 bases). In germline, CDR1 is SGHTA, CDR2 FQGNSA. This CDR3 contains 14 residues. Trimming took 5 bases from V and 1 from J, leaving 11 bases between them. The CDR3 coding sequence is TGTGCCAGCAGCGGGAGACTAGGCCAAGAGACCCAGTACTTC. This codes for CASSGRLGQETQYF.

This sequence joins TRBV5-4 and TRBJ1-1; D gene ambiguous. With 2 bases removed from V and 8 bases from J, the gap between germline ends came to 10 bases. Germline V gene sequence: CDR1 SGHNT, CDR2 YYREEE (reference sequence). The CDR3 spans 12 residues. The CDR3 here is CASSFPQEEAFF. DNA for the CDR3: TGTGCCAGCAGCTTTCCCCAGGAAGAAGCTTTCTTT.

CDR3 protein: CATSSMLANTGELFF. The CDR3 nucleotides read TGTGCCACCAGCAGTATGTTGGCGAACACCGGGGAGCTGTTTTTT. This sequence joins TRBV15 and TRBJ2-2, with D uncertain. The CDR3 loop spans 15 amino acids. CDR1 LNHNV and CDR2 YYDKDF come from the germline V gene (reference sequence). The germline V and J ends were trimmed by 3 bases and 0 bases, with 8 bases remaining between them.

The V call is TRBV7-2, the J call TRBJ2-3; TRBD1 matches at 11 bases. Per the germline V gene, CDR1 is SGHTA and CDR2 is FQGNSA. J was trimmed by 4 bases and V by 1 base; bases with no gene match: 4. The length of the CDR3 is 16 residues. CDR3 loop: CASSLGGGQGADTQYF. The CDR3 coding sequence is TGTGCCAGCAGCTTAGGTGGGGGACAGGGGGCAGATACGCAGTATTTT.

CDR3 in DNA: TGTGCCAGCAAGCAGGAAGCCTACGAGCAGTACTTC. As protein: CASKQEAYEQYF. The chain combines TRBV2 with TRBJ2-7; no definite D call. The V end was cut by 7 bases, the J end by 2 bases, with 9 bases between. The germline V gene has CDR1 SNHLY and CDR2 FYNNEI. The CDR3 has 12 amino acids.

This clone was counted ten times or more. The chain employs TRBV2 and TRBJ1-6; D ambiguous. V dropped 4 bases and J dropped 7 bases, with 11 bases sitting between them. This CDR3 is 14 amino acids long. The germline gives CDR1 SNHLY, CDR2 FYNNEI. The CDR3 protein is CASSGQSGNSPLHF. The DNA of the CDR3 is TGTGCCAGCAGTGGGCAAAGTGGGAATTCACCCCTCCACTTT.

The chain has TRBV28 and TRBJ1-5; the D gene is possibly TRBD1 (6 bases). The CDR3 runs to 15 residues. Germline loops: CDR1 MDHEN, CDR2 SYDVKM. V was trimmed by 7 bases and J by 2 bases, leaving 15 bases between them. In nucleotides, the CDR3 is TGTGCCAGCAAGCCGGGGGCAGGGGGCAATCAGCCCCAGCATTTT. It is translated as CASKPGAGGNQPQHF.

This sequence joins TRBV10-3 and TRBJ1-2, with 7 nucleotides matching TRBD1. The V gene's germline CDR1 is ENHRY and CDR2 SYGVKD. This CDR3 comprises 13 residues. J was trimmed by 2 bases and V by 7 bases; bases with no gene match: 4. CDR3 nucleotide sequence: TGTGCCATCAACGTACAGGGGAACTATGGCTACACCTTC. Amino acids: CAINVQGNYGYTF.

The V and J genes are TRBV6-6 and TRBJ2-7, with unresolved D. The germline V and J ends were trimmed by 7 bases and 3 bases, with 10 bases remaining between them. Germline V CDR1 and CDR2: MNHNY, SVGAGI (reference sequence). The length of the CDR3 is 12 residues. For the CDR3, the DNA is TGTGCCAGCAATAGGGCGAACTACGAGCAGTACTTC. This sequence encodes CASNRANYEQYF.

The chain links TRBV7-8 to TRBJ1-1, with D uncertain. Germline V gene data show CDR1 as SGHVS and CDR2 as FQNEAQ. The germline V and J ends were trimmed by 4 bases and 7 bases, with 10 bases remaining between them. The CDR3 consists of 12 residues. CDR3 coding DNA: TGTGCCAGCAGCTCCCGGGGTTATGAAGCTTTCTTT. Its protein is CASSSRGYEAFF.

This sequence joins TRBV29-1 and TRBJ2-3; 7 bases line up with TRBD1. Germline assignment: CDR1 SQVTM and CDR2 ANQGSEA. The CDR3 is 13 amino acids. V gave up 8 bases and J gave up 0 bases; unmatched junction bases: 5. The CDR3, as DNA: TGCAGCTCAGGGGGTGTTAGCACAGATACGCAGTATTTT. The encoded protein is CSSGGVSTDTQYF.

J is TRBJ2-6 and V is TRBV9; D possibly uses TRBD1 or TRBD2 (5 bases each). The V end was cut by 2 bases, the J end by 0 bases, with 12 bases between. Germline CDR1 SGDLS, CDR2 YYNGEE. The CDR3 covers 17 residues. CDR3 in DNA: TGTGCCAGCAGCGTCCGGGACGCAAGCTCTGGGGCCAACGTCCTGACTTTC. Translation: CASSVRDASSGANVLTF.

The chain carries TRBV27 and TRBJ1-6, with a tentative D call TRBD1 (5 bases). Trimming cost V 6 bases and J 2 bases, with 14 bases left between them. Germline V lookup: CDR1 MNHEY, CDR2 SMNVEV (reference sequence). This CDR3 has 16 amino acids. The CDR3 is CASRPITGTYNSPLHF. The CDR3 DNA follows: TGTGCCAGCAGACCGATTACAGGCACCTATAATTCACCCCTCCACTTT.